These 30 T cell receptor beta chains originate from one sample sequenced in a study of blood T cell repertoires in COVID-19. Here immunoSEQ multiplex PCR was the method, and the copy in TCRdb shows in-frame clones only, minus some. The repertoire holds around 100,000 clones, with roughly 89% as singletons. Sequenced sample: peripheral blood. All receptors come from a woman of 80 years or more in a cohort sampled during active COVID-19.

V gene TRBV7-9 combines with J gene TRBJ1-3, with D possibly TRBD1 on 5 matching bases. The CDR3 covers 15 residues. Trimming pared 5 bases from V and 3 bases from J, leaving 14 bases between. Germline V gene sequence: CDR1 SEHNR, CDR2 FQNEAQ (reference sequence). In DNA, the CDR3 is TGTGCCAGCAGCCCCCTCGGACATCTTGGAAACACCATATATTTT. This encodes CASSPLGHLGNTIYF. The full variable domain, with the rest looked up from reference TRBV7-9 and TRBJ1-3, is DTGVSQNPRHKITKRGQNVTFRCDPISEHNRLYWYRQTLGQGPEFLTYFQNEAQLEKSRLLSDRFSAERPKGSFSTLEIQRTEQGDSAMYLCASSPLGHLGNTIYFGEGSWLTVV.

This chain joins TRBV5-4 and TRBJ1-4, with 9 bases aligning to TRBD1. The CDR3 consists of 16 residues. Germline-derived CDR1 and CDR2 are SGHNT and YYREEE (reference sequence). V shed 4 bases, J shed 5 bases, and the junction held 9 bases outside the gene matches. CDR3 coding DNA: TGTGCCAGCAGCCGTTGGAGAGGACAGGGGAATGAAAAACTGTTTTTT. Translation gives CASSRWRGQGNEKLFF.

Points on this clone: Sequence at one end of the junction differs from germline and may be a read error. The rearrangement uses TRBV7-7 and TRBJ2-2, with a tentative D call TRBD2 (5 bases). The CDR3 contains 13 residues. Germline-derived CDR1 and CDR2 are SSHAT and FNYEAQ (reference sequence). CDR3 sequence reads: CASSKLDPGELFF. The CDR3 DNA sequence: TGTGCTAGCAGCAAACTAGACCCCGGGGAGCTGTTTTTT.

The chain is built from TRBV6-5 and TRBJ1-3; tentatively, D is TRBD1 (5 bases). CDR1 is MNHEY, CDR2 SVGAGI, per germline. Trimming stripped 9 bases from V and 8 bases from J, with 23 bases between. CDR3 length: 15 residues. The CDR3 DNA is TGTGCCAGTGGTCGGGACTTCCGGCTAGGGGACACCATATATTTT. This codes for CASGRDFRLGDTIYF.

The chain uses TRBV5-1 and TRBJ2-1; the match to TRBD1 covers 7 bases. Germline loops: CDR1 SGHRS, CDR2 YFSETQ. The CDR3 totals 14 residues. Trimming removed 2 bases from V and 15 bases from J; junction bases left unmatched: 14. The CDR3 loop reads CASSLQLTGAPSFF. The CDR3 DNA reads TGCGCCAGCAGCTTACAACTAACAGGGGCTCCGTCGTTCTTC.

The chain joins TRBV11-3 to TRBJ2-2; a weak D match, TRBD1 (5 bases). The germline V gene encodes CDR1 SGHNT and CDR2 YENEEA. The V end was cut by 0 bases, the J end by 13 bases, with 9 bases between. The CDR3 is 12 residues long. The CDR3 loop is CASSLDHQGLFF. CDR3 DNA: TGTGCCAGCAGCTTAGATCATCAGGGGCTGTTTTTT.

This clone was seen a few times. This rearrangement joins TRBV28 to TRBJ2-1, with 13 positions matching TRBD2. The trim removed 9 bases at V and 8 bases at J, leaving 10 bases unmatched. The CDR3 is 15 residues long. CDR1 is MDHEN and CDR2 is SYDVKM in the germline V gene. CDR3 coding DNA: TGTGCCAGTTCCCTTGGGACTAGCGGGGCGGATGAGCAGTTCTTC. This sequence encodes CASSLGTSGADEQFF.

The chain carries TRBV27 and TRBJ1-4, with D hard to call. Per germline, CDR1 MNHEY and CDR2 SMNVEV (reference sequence). V was shortened by 3 bases and J by 3 bases, with 8 bases between the two germline ends. This CDR3 has 14 amino acids. The CDR3 here is CASSFSGANEKLFF. The CDR3 DNA is TGTGCCAGCAGTTTCAGCGGAGCTAATGAAAAACTGTTTTTT.

The chain carries TRBV19 and TRBJ2-7, with 7 bases that match TRBD2. The CDR3 is 16 amino acids. J lost 0 bases, V lost 3 bases, and 8 bases had no gene match. Germline loops: CDR1 LNHDA, CDR2 SQIVND (reference sequence). CDR3 sequence: CASSISASGLSYEQYF. The CDR3 nucleotides read TGTGCCAGTAGTATTTCAGCTAGCGGCCTCTCCTACGAGCAGTACTTC.

The CDR3 region is CASSLDLTGPAEAFF. DNA of the CDR3: TGTGCCAGCAGCCTCGACCTAACAGGGCCCGCTGAAGCTTTCTTT. The chain has TRBV5-4 and TRBJ1-1; D might be TRBD1 (6 bases). The CDR3 has 15 residues. V was trimmed by 4 bases and J by 6 bases, leaving 19 bases between them. Germline CDR1 and CDR2: SGHNT and YYREEE (reference sequence). Looking up the rest from reference TRBV5-4 and TRBJ1-1 gives the full variable domain: ETGVTQSPTHLIKTRGQQVTLRCSSQSGHNTVSWYQQALGQGPQFIFQYYREEENGRGNFPPRFSGLQFPNYSSELNVNALELDDSALYLCASSLDLTGPAEAFFGQGTRLTVV.

This chain connects TRBV7-8 to TRBJ2-1, with a possible D match to TRBD1 (6 bases). The CDR3 runs to 15 residues. V was clipped by 1 base and J by 9 bases, with 16 bases between them. In germline, CDR1 is SGHVS, CDR2 FQNEAQ. This CDR3 reads CASSLEGRGGVEQFF. The CDR3 DNA sequence: TGTGCCAGCAGCTTAGAGGGCAGGGGTGGAGTTGAGCAGTTCTTC.

This sequence joins TRBV12-5 and TRBJ2-5; the D is unclear. V dropped 0 bases and J dropped 1 base, with 9 bases sitting between them. This CDR3 contains 15 residues. Germline lookup yields CDR1 LGHNT and CDR2 FRNRAP. In nucleotides, the CDR3 is TGTGCTAGTGGTTTGGTCTCGTTCAGCCAAGAGACCCAGTACTTC. Amino acids: CASGLVSFSQETQYF.

This rearrangement joins TRBV6-4 to TRBJ2-7; 9 bases fit TRBD1. Germline values: CDR1 MRHNA, CDR2 SNTAGT. The V segment lost 4 bases and the J segment 0 bases; nucleotides outside the gene matches: 13. The CDR3 has 18 residues. The CDR3 bases are TGTGCCAGCAGTGCCCAAAAGTCCGGGACAGGGTACTCCTACGAGCAGTACTTC. Translated: CASSAQKSGTGYSYEQYF.

The chain joins TRBV5-8 to TRBJ2-1, with 8 positions matching TRBD2. In germline, CDR1 is SGHTS, CDR2 YDEGEE. Trimming at V came to 5 bases and at J to 3 bases, leaving 16 bases not matched to a gene. This CDR3 is built from 18 residues. CDR3 protein: CASSPPLGLSGGYNEQFF. CDR3 nucleotide sequence: TGTGCCAGCAGTCCTCCCCTAGGGTTGAGCGGGGGCTACAATGAGCAGTTCTTC.

The V call is TRBV9, the J call TRBJ2-2, with D perhaps TRBD2 (6 bases). V was shortened by 4 bases and J by 2 bases, with 15 bases between the two germline ends. This CDR3 contains 16 residues. Germline V gene lookup returns CDR1 SGDLS and CDR2 YYNGEE. Here the CDR3 DNA reads TGTGCCAGCAGCCCCGGGGCTAGCGTCAACACCGGGGAGCTGTTTTTT. This translates into CASSPGASVNTGELFF.

In this sample, this clone turned up once. This rearrangement joins TRBV21-1 to TRBJ2-5; the table's D call of TRBD2 was not tested on the DNA. TRBV21-1 is flagged as a pseudogene. The CDR3 has 18 residues. Written as DNA, the CDR3 is TGTGCCAGCAGCAAATCTCGGAAAACGGGGGGGTACCAAGAGACCCAGTACTTC. Protein sequence: CASSKSRKTGGYQETQYF.

The rearrangement uses TRBV28 and TRBJ2-1; 8 bases map to TRBD2. The germline gives CDR1 MDHEN, CDR2 SYDVKM. V shed 4 bases and J 4 bases; nucleotides not matched to a gene: 9. This CDR3 has 16 residues. The CDR3 nucleotides read TGTGCCAGCAGTTCCCCGGGACTAGTAACTTACAATGAGCAGTTCTTC. This gives the protein CASSSPGLVTYNEQFF.

The genes are TRBV3-1 (or the pseudogene TRBV3-2) and TRBJ1-5; D is undetermined. Germline V lookup: CDR1 LGHDT, CDR2 YNNKEL (reference sequence). V lost 4 bases and J lost 4, with 8 bases in between. This CDR3 spans 13 amino acids. The CDR3 DNA reads TGTGCCAGCAGCCCGTCGGGGAATCAGCCCCAGCATTTT. It encodes CASSPSGNQPQHF.

The CDR3 loop is CASSRLAGATGELFF. The DNA of the CDR3 is TGTGCCAGCAGTCGACTAGCGGGCGCCACCGGGGAGCTGTTTTTT. The chain combines TRBV6-5 with TRBJ2-2; TRBD2 agrees at 10 bases. With 5 bases clipped from V and 4 bases from J, the junction kept 4 bases outside the gene matches. This CDR3 comprises 15 residues. Germline lookup yields CDR1 MNHEY and CDR2 SVGAGI.

V is TRBV6-5 and J is TRBJ2-6; D gene uncertain. The germline V and J ends were trimmed by 4 bases and 1 base, with 8 bases remaining between them. The CDR3 is made up of 15 amino acids. Per the germline V gene, CDR1 is MNHEY and CDR2 is SVGAGI. This CDR3 reads CASSFDRSGANVLTF. Here the CDR3 DNA reads TGTGCCAGCAGTTTCGATCGGTCTGGGGCCAACGTCCTGACTTTC.

This clone has only one observation. The V call is TRBV18, the J call TRBJ2-7; 9 bases are shared with TRBD2. The CDR3 runs to 16 residues. Germline assignment: CDR1 KGHSH and CDR2 LQKENI. J lost 3 bases, V lost 3 bases, and 9 bases had no gene match. The chain's CDR3 is CASSPPEGGGDYEQYF. CDR3 nucleotides: TGTGCCAGCTCACCTCCTGAGGGCGGGGGGGACTACGAGCAGTACTTC.

The rearrangement links TRBV30 to TRBJ2-1; 8 bases are shared with TRBD1. CDR1 is GTSNPN, CDR2 SVGIG, per germline (reference sequence). The CDR3 contains 13 residues. Here the CDR3 reads CGGTGGSYNEQFF. The DNA of the CDR3 is TGTGGGGGGACAGGAGGCTCCTACAATGAGCAGTTCTTC.

This chain links TRBV18 with TRBJ1-6; D is perhaps TRBD1 (6 bases). The CDR3 has 20 residues. Trimming took 0 bases from V and 7 from J, leaving 25 bases between them. CDR1 and CDR2 from the germline V gene are KGHSH and LQKENI. This chain's CDR3 is CASSPPKTGTRGFYNSPLHF. CDR3 nucleotides: TGTGCCAGCTCACCACCGAAAACAGGGACGCGGGGGTTTTACAATTCACCCCTCCACTTT.

As regards this clone: The same CDR3 is also encoded by other DNA sequences in this sample. CDR3 coding DNA: TGTGCCAGCTCACCTGGGCAGGGGGCATCTCAGCCCCAGCATTTT. Residues: CASSPGQGASQPQHF. This chain uses TRBV18 with TRBJ1-5; 8 bases match TRBD1. This CDR3 contains 15 residues. Germline V gene data show CDR1 as KGHSH and CDR2 as LQKENI. The J segment lost 6 bases and the V segment lost 3 bases, leaving 7 bases of the junction unmatched.

The chain carries TRBV5-1 and TRBJ2-1, with TRBD1 identical over 8 bases. The CDR3 spans 15 residues. V lost 1 base to trimming and J lost 6 bases; unmatched junction nucleotides: 6. From germline, CDR1 is SGHRS and CDR2 YFSETQ. The CDR3 region has the DNA TGCGCCAGCAGCTTGCAAGGACAGGGATCCAATGAGCAGTTCTTC. Translating it yields CASSLQGQGSNEQFF.

V and J are TRBV6-1 and TRBJ1-3; 8 nucleotides align to TRBD1. Germline trimming cut 4 bases from V and 0 bases from J; bases unmatched to any gene: 8. The CDR3 is 17 amino acids. Germline CDR1 and CDR2: MNHNS and SASEGT. The CDR3 loop reads CASSGRTGLVSGNTIYF. The DNA of the CDR3 is TGTGCCAGCAGTGGACGGACAGGGCTCGTCTCTGGAAACACCATATATTTT.

Remarks on this clone: Other DNA variants within this sample encode the same CDR3. This sequence joins TRBV3-1 (or the pseudogene TRBV3-2) and TRBJ2-7, with 9 bases that match TRBD1. CDR1 LGHDT and CDR2 YNNKEL come from the germline V gene (reference sequence). The CDR3 has 14 residues. Trimming took 3 bases from V and 2 from J; bases not matched to a gene: 2. DNA for the CDR3: TGTGCCAGCAGCCAGGGACAGGGCCCCTACGAGCAGTACTTC. Amino acids: CASSQGQGPYEQYF.

Remarks on this clone: Its ends do not fully match the called genes, so a read error is possible. This chain connects TRBV7-7 to TRBJ1-4, with D perhaps matching TRBD1 (6 bases). The CDR3 runs 16 residues. The V gene's germline CDR1 is SSHAT and CDR2 FNYEAQ (reference sequence). The chain's CDR3 is CASSLTQQGTNEKLFF. In DNA, the CDR3 is TGTGCTAGCAGCTTAACCCAGCAGGGGACTAATGAAAAACTGTTTTTT. Together with reference TRBV7-7 and TRBJ1-4, the CDR3 gives the full variable domain: GAGVSQSPRYKVTKRGQDVTLRCDPISSHATLYWYQQALGQGPEFLTYFNYEAQPDKSGLPSDRFSAERPEGSISTLTIQRTEQRDSAMYRCASSLTQQGTNEKLFFGSGTQLSVL.

V gene TRBV12-3 or TRBV12-4 combines with J gene TRBJ1-2; maybe TRBD1 (5 bases). The CDR3 is 13 residues long. V gave up 5 bases and J gave up 8 bases, with 15 bases separating them. The CDR3 DNA is TGTGCCAGCAGTCCCTCTAGGGGCAGCGGCTACACCTTC. It specifies CASSPSRGSGYTF.

The chain uses TRBV4-2 and TRBJ2-5, with a weak D call TRBD2 (5 bases). The V gene's germline CDR1 is LGHNA and CDR2 YNFKEQ. Trimming left V 8 bases short and J 1 base short, with 11 bases between. The CDR3 runs 13 residues. The CDR3 bases are TGTGCCAGCGCTGGAGCGGTCCAAGAGACCCAGTACTTC. Amino acids: CASAGAVQETQYF.